One sample yielded the 26 T cell receptor beta chains listed below, sequenced in a study of T-cell reconstitution after alpha-beta-depleted transplantation in children. Preparation of the TCRbeta library involved a method that used unique molecular identifiers. Using its own MiXCR run on the PCR reads, TCRdb lists one record per CDR3 protein. The repertoire holds about 97,000 distinct CDR3 sequences, with approximately 8% as singletons. Material: PBMCs, obtained before TCRalphabeta/CD19-depleted stem cell transplant. These receptors all stem from a boy aged 2 to 10 with acute lymphoblastic leukemia, due to receive a stem cell transplant.

This clonotype has just a few counts. In DNA, the CDR3 is TGTGCCAGCAGTGAATCCACGGAAGGTACGCAGTATTTT. Its translation: CASSESTEGTQYF. The chain has TRBV6-1 and TRBJ2-3; D gene ambiguous. In germline, CDR1 is MNHNS, CDR2 SASEGT. V was clipped by 2 bases and J by 8 bases, with 11 bases between them. There are 13 residues in the CDR3.

Many counts were recorded for this clonotype. The chain joins TRBV20-1 to TRBJ1-5; the match to TRBD1 covers 9 bases. The CDR3 is made up of 14 amino acids. Trimming removed 6 bases from V and 6 bases from J; junction bases left unmatched: 9. Looked up from germline, CDR1 is DFQATT and CDR2 is SNEGSKA (reference sequence). The CDR3 nucleotides read TGCAGTGCCCCACAGGGGGCGCGACGTCAGCCCCAGCATTTT. Its translation is CSAPQGARRQPQHF.

The chain recombines TRBV5-4 with TRBJ2-3; possibly TRBD2 for D (6 bases). From germline, CDR1 is SGHNT and CDR2 YYREEE (reference sequence). V dropped 0 bases and J dropped 2 bases, with 10 bases sitting between them. There are 15 residues in the CDR3. This CDR3 is CASSLGGLTTDTQYF. DNA for the CDR3: TGTGCCAGCAGCTTGGGGGGACTTACCACAGATACGCAGTATTTT.

This clonotype was counted many times. CDR3 coding DNA: TGTGCCAGCAGCCGGGAGCGGGGGAACACTGAAGCTTTCTTT. Its protein is CASSRERGNTEAFF. The J gene is TRBJ1-1, the V gene TRBV5-4, with D uncertain. The CDR3 spans 14 residues. Germline assignment: CDR1 SGHNT and CDR2 YYREEE (reference sequence). Trimming left V 4 bases short and J 1 base short, with 11 bases between.

In its sample, this clonotype was seen a few times. The chain combines TRBV11-2 with TRBJ2-7; no clear D. This CDR3 comprises 14 residues. CDR1 SGHAT and CDR2 FQNNGV come from the germline V gene. The V end lost 1 base, the J end lost 1 base, and 8 bases lay between the germline ends. The CDR3 DNA sequence: TGTGCCAGCAGCTTAGTCAGGCGGTCCTACGAGCAGTACTTC. It yields the protein CASSLVRRSYEQYF.

The gene calls are TRBV7-2 and TRBJ1-5, with a tentative D call TRBD1 (6 bases). This CDR3 is built from 16 residues. The germline V gene encodes CDR1 SGHTA and CDR2 FQGNSA. V was shortened by 0 bases and J by 2 bases, with 11 bases between the two germline ends. CDR3 nucleotide sequence: TGTGCCAGCAGCTTAGCCGCAGGGGTGGGCAATCAGCCCCAGCATTTT. This gives the protein CASSLAAGVGNQPQHF.

The chain joins TRBV7-8 to TRBJ2-3, with 11 bases identical to TRBD2. Germline V gene data show CDR1 as SGHVS and CDR2 as FQNEAQ. After removal of 3 bases from V and 4 bases from J, the junction contained 3 bases not matched to a gene. The CDR3 is made up of 15 amino acids. CDR3 bases: TGTGCCAGCAGCTTCTTAGCGGGGGGGCCAGATACGCAGTATTTT. This encodes CASSFLAGGPDTQYF. The full variable domain, in which reference TRBV7-8 and TRBJ2-3 provide the parts outside the CDR3, is GAGVSQSPRYKVAKRGQDVALRCDPISGHVSLFWYQQALGQGPEFLTYFQNEAQLDKSGLPSDRFFAERPEGSVSTLKIQRTQQEDSAVYLCASSFLAGGPDTQYFGPGTRLTVL.

This clonotype occurred a few times. This chain links TRBV28 with TRBJ1-2, with a possible D match to TRBD1 (5 bases). Germline CDR1 MDHEN, CDR2 SYDVKM. Trimming shortened V by 6 bases and J by 8 bases, and 13 bases separated the two germline ends. This CDR3 comprises 12 residues. The CDR3 here is CASSETVGGYTF. DNA of the CDR3: TGTGCCAGCAGCGAGACAGTGGGGGGCTACACCTTC.

Many counts were recorded for this clonotype. The chain is built from TRBV15 and TRBJ2-3; 10 bases agree with TRBD2. Trimming at V came to 0 bases and at J to 4 bases, leaving 4 bases not matched to a gene. This CDR3 spans 16 amino acids. Germline V gives CDR1 LNHNV, CDR2 YYDKDF (reference sequence). Written as DNA, the CDR3 is TGTGCCACCAGCAGAGAGCAGCGGGGGGGCTCAGATACGCAGTATTTT. Amino acid sequence: CATSREQRGGSDTQYF. Full variable domain (outside the CDR3, taken from reference TRBV15 and TRBJ2-3): DAMVIQNPRYQVTQFGKPVTLSCSQTLNHNVMYWYQQKSSQAPKLLFHYYDKDFNNEADTPDNFQSRRPNTSFCFLDIRSPGLGDTAMYLCATSREQRGGSDTQYFGPGTRLTVL.

In its sample, this clonotype was seen many times. The chain couples TRBV2 to TRBJ1-1; a possible D gene is TRBD1 (5 bases). The V end was cut by 1 base, the J end by 4 bases, with 7 bases between. The germline CDR1 and CDR2 sequences are SNHLY and FYNNEI. The CDR3 is 13 amino acids. CDR3 protein: CASSEGGGTEAFF. CDR3 nucleotides: TGTGCCAGCAGTGAAGGTGGGGGCACTGAAGCTTTCTTT.

This clonotype turned up a few times. The chain is built from TRBV2 and TRBJ2-7; D is unclear. Germline V gene lookup returns CDR1 SNHLY and CDR2 FYNNEI. Trimming removed 8 bases from V and 6 bases from J, with 11 bases in between. The CDR3 is made up of 11 amino acids. CDR3 bases: TGTGCCAGCGGGGTAACGCGCGAGCAGTACTTC. This gives the protein CASGVTREQYF.

This clonotype was detected only a few times. The chain employs TRBV3-1 and TRBJ2-7; weak D call: TRBD1 (6 bases). V lost 5 bases to trimming and J lost 2 bases, with 10 bases between them. CDR3 length: 13 residues. Germline values: CDR1 LGHDT, CDR2 YNNKEL (reference sequence). In nucleotides, the CDR3 is TGTGCCAGCAGCGTCGGACAGCCCTACGAGCAGTACTTC. The encoded protein is CASSVGQPYEQYF.

This clonotype was counted ten times or more. The V and J genes are TRBV5-1 and TRBJ1-1; possible D gene TRBD1, 5 bases. Trimming pared 7 bases from V and 3 bases from J, leaving 10 bases between. From germline, CDR1 is SGHRS and CDR2 YFSETQ. The CDR3 sequence is 12 residues long. CDR3 DNA sequence: TGCGCCAGCGGTCGGGGGGACACTGAAGCTTTCTTT. Translated, it gives CASGRGDTEAFF.

V and J are TRBV6-5 and TRBJ2-3, with 12 bases aligning to TRBD2. This CDR3 has 15 amino acids. CDR1 and CDR2 (germline): MNHEY, SVGAGI. The V segment lost 4 bases and the J segment 5 bases; nucleotides outside the gene matches: 4. The CDR3 DNA sequence: TGTGCCAGCAGTTCGGGGACTAGCGGGCTAGATACGCAGTATTTT. It codes for CASSSGTSGLDTQYF.

This clonotype was found a few times. V usage is TRBV6-5 and J usage is TRBJ2-7; D gene uncertain. Germline CDR1 and CDR2: MNHEY and SVGAGI. The V end was cut by 0 bases, the J end by 2 bases, with 8 bases between. The CDR3 runs to 14 residues. The CDR3 reads CASSYSSTPYEQYF. The CDR3 coding sequence is TGTGCCAGCAGTTACTCGAGCACCCCCTACGAGCAGTACTTC.

The V gene is TRBV21-1, the J gene TRBJ2-7; the D call of TRBD1 is as the table states it, not checked on the DNA. TRBV21-1 is marked as a pseudogene. The length of the CDR3 is 15 residues. DNA for the CDR3: TGTGCCAGCAGCAAAGCACGGACAGTCCCCTACGAGCAGTACTTC. It specifies CASSKARTVPYEQYF.

This clonotype was counted at least ten times. V usage is TRBV5-6 and J usage is TRBJ2-7, with D unresolved. The CDR3 has 12 residues. Germline CDR1 SGHDT, CDR2 YYEEEE. The germline V and J ends were trimmed by 0 bases and 2 bases, with 3 bases remaining between them. The DNA of the CDR3 is TGTGCCAGCAGCTTGGCCACCTACGAGCAGTACTTC. It encodes CASSLATYEQYF.

The CDR3 spells CASSLAGGQGAQGGYTF. The CDR3, as DNA: TGCGCCAGCAGCTTGGCGGGCGGACAGGGGGCGCAGGGTGGCTACACCTTC. The V and J genes are TRBV5-1 and TRBJ1-2; 11 bases map to TRBD1. Trimming removed 0 bases from V and 7 bases from J; junction bases left unmatched: 11. Germline-derived CDR1 and CDR2 are SGHRS and YFSETQ. This CDR3 contains 17 residues.

V and J are TRBV4-1 and TRBJ2-1, with D possibly being TRBD2 (6 bases). V lost 0 bases and J lost 8, with 17 bases in between. Germline loops: CDR1 MGHRA, CDR2 YSYEKL. This CDR3 contains 16 residues. DNA for the CDR3: TGCGCCAGCAGCCAAGAAGGGCTAGGAGGGGCGGATGAGCAGTTCTTC. This translates into CASSQEGLGGADEQFF.

This clonotype was seen more than once but under ten times. V is TRBV20-1 and J is TRBJ1-5; D gene ambiguous. V lost 5 bases and J 11 bases, leaving 22 bases between the germline ends. CDR3 size: 14 residues. The germline V gene encodes CDR1 DFQATT and CDR2 SNEGSKA (reference sequence). The CDR3 DNA reads TGCAGTGCTTACCGGGTCCTCAATCCTACAGCCCAGCATTTT. Its translation: CSAYRVLNPTAQHF.

At least ten counts were recorded for this clonotype. This chain connects TRBV7-2 to TRBJ1-2; D remains ambiguous. CDR1 and CDR2 (germline): SGHTA, FQGNSA. V was clipped by 5 bases and J by 4 bases, with 8 bases between them. The CDR3 has 12 residues. CDR3 sequence (DNA): TGTGCCAGCAGCACGACCAGCTATGGCTACACCTTC. As protein: CASSTTSYGYTF.

The chain uses TRBV2 and TRBJ2-5; 14 bases are shared with TRBD2. Germline CDR1 SNHLY, CDR2 FYNNEI. The trim removed 6 bases at V and 0 bases at J, leaving 6 bases unmatched. This CDR3 comprises 17 residues. The CDR3: CASSTGLAGAYQETQYF. Written as DNA, the CDR3 is TGTGCCAGCAGCACGGGACTAGCGGGGGCCTACCAAGAGACCCAGTACTTC.

This clonotype was picked up many times. The J gene is TRBJ1-5, the V gene TRBV7-2, with a possible D match to TRBD1 (5 bases). Germline lookup yields CDR1 SGHTA and CDR2 FQGNSA. The CDR3 spans 13 residues. Trimming left V 7 bases short and J 10 bases short, with 17 bases between. CDR3 sequence: CASTYPGGSPQHF. As DNA, the CDR3 is TGTGCCAGCACCTACCCCGGGGGAAGTCCCCAGCATTTT.

This clonotype was seen ten or more times. The chain uses TRBV12-3 or TRBV12-4 and TRBJ1-2; TRBD1 matches 7 bases. CDR3 length: 12 amino acids. Trimming cost V 6 bases and J 8 bases; bases outside gene matches: 6. The CDR3 nucleotides are TGTGCCAGCAGCAGGACAGGCGGCGGCTACACCTTC. Its protein is CASSRTGGGYTF.

This clonotype has a count of ten or more. The chain employs TRBV7-2 and TRBJ2-1; TRBD2 aligns across 9 bases. The trim removed 0 bases at V and 5 bases at J, leaving 2 bases unmatched. The CDR3 is 15 amino acids. Germline CDR1 and CDR2: SGHTA and FQGNSA. Written as DNA, the CDR3 is TGTGCCAGCAGCTTAGCGCTAGCGGGGAACAATGAGCAGTTCTTC. Protein: CASSLALAGNNEQFF.

This clonotype was detected ten times or more. The gene calls are TRBV7-2 and TRBJ2-5; 11 nucleotides align to TRBD2. This CDR3 has 16 amino acids. V dropped 0 bases and J dropped 2; count of bases not matched to a gene: 2. CDR1 SGHTA and CDR2 FQGNSA come from the germline V gene. DNA of the CDR3: TGTGCCAGCAGCTTAGCGATAGCGGGGGGGCAAGAGACCCAGTACTTC. This translates into CASSLAIAGGQETQYF.